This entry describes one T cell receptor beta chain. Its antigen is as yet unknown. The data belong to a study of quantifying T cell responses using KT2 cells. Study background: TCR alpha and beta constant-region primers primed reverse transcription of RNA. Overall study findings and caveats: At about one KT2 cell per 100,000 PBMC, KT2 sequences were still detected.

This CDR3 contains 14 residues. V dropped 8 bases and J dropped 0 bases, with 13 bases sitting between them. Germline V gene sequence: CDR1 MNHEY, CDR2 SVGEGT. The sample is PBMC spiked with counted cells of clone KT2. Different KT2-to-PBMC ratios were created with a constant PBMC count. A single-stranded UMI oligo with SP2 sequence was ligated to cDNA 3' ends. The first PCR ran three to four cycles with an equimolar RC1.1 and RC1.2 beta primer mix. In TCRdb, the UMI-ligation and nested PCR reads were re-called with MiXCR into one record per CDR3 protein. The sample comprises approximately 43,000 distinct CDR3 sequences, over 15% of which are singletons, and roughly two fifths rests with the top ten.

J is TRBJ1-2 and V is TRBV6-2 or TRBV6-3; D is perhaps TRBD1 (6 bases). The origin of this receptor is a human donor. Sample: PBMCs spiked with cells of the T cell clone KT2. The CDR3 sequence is CASSRDKTNYGYTF. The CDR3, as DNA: TGTGCCAGCTCGCGGGACAAAACTAACTATGGCTACACCTTC.